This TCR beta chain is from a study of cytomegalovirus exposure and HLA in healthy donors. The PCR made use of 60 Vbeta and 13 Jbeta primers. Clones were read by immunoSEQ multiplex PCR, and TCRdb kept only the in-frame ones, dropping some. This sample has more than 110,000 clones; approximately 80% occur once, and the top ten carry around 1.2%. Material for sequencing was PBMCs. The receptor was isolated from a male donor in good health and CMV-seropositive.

In DNA, the CDR3 is TGTGCCAGCAGCTCTAACCCTCTAGCAGGCACGGAGACCCAGTACTTC. Its protein product is CASSSNPLAGTETQYF. V gene TRBV7-3 combines with J gene TRBJ2-5; TRBD2 is a possible D gene (5 bases). Trimming took 4 bases from V and 5 from J, leaving 20 bases between them. Germline values: CDR1 SGHTA, CDR2 FQGTGA. The CDR3 covers 16 residues.